This TCR beta chain is from a study of blood T cells in healthy people across ages. Germline lookup yields CDR1 MNHEY and CDR2 SMNVEV (reference sequence). The CDR3 has 16 residues. V was clipped by 2 bases and J by 8 bases, with 19 bases between them. With a J-beta primer mix and a sample-barcoded 5' primer, a second PCR ran about 6 to 11 cycles. TCRdb reprocessed the 5' RACE reads with MiXCR, giving one entry per CDR3 protein. The sample lists 1.5 million to 2 million distinct CDR3 sequences, almost 35% seen once, with about 11% in the top ten. This clonotype has just a few counts. The clonotype comes from a woman in her thirties in good health. Material for sequencing was blood. The chain is built from TRBV27 and TRBJ2-1; tentative D call: TRBD1 (6 bases). Here the CDR3 DNA reads TGTGCCAGCAGTTTAACTCCCGGACAGTTTCGGGATGAGCAGTTCTTC. This encodes CASSLTPGQFRDEQFF.